The entry that follows covers one TCR beta chain sequence. Germline values: CDR1 SGHAT, CDR2 FQNNGV. The ends were cut back, 3 bases at V and 5 bases at J, with 13 bases in the middle. The CDR3 consists of 15 residues. Study processing details: Amplifying reference gene primers gave estimates of nucleated cell counts. TCRdb's copy holds only in-frame clones and misses some; the assay was immunoSEQ multiplex PCR. V and J calls and clone size are those listed in that table; D and trimming were worked out from the DNA. This sample has some 180,000 clones, with 85% found just once. The data belong to a study of blood T cell repertoires in COVID-19. About the research overall: Material from acute and convalescent COVID-19 was sourced from the United States, Italy and Spain.

The clonotype comes from a woman older than 75 with COVID-19, enrolled during active disease. This sequence joins TRBV11-2 and TRBJ2-2; a weak D match, TRBD1 (6 bases). Sequenced material: peripheral blood. This chain's CDR3 is CASSFPLTGTGELFF. For the CDR3, the DNA is TGTGCCAGCAGCTTCCCCCTCACAGGGACCGGGGAGCTGTTTTTT. Based on the CDR3 plus reference TRBV11-2 and TRBJ2-2, the full variable domain is EAGVAQSPRYKIIEKRQSVAFWCNPISGHATLYWYQQILGQGPKLLIQFQNNGVVDDSQLPKDRFSAERLKGVDSTLKIQPAKLEDSAVYLCASSFPLTGTGELFFGEGSRLTVL.